The 9 T cell receptor beta chains reported below all come from one sample, sequenced in a study of blood T cell repertoires in COVID-19. The protocol was immunoSEQ multiplex PCR, while the TCRdb copy is restricted to in-frame clones and leaves out a portion. Here the sample spans around 150,000 clones, over 80% being singletons. The sequencing input was PBMCs or T cells enriched from blood (not recorded which). These TCRs come from a man in his 70s who had been exposed to COVID-19.

By frequency in the sample, this clone is medium-sized. V and J are TRBV30 and TRBJ2-1; 8 bases match TRBD1. V lost 2 bases and J lost 9; bases outside the gene matches: 3. Germline V gene data show CDR1 as GTSNPN and CDR2 as SVGIG (reference sequence). The CDR3 has 12 amino acids. CDR3 sequence reads: CAWSPQGGEQFF. The DNA for the CDR3 is TGTGCCTGGAGTCCACAGGGGGGTGAGCAGTTCTTC.

The chain uses TRBV9 and TRBJ1-2, with D uncertain. Germline assignment: CDR1 SGDLS and CDR2 YYNGEE. The CDR3 extends over 15 amino acids. The V gene lost 4 bases and the J gene lost 3 bases, with 16 bases spanning the gap. Here the CDR3 reads CASSSGPGSHYGYTF. The CDR3 DNA is TGTGCCAGCAGCAGCGGGCCGGGATCCCACTATGGCTACACCTTC.

CDR3 sequence: CASSPGQGRYVLTF. In nucleotides, the CDR3 is TGTGCCAGCAGCCCAGGACAGGGGAGGTACGTCCTGACTTTC. The rearrangement uses TRBV3-1 (or the pseudogene TRBV3-2) and TRBJ2-6; 9 bases are a match to TRBD1. This CDR3 has 14 residues. Germline trimming cut 4 bases from V and 11 bases from J; bases unmatched to any gene: 6. Per germline, CDR1 LGHDT and CDR2 YNNKEL (reference sequence).

This chain links TRBV2 with TRBJ1-2; D is unresolved. The CDR3 extends over 14 amino acids. V was shortened by 1 base and J by 4 bases, with 10 bases between the two germline ends. Germline CDR1 reads SNHLY; CDR2 reads FYNNEI. The CDR3 region is CASSEGSLSYGYTF. The DNA for the CDR3 is TGTGCCAGCAGTGAAGGGAGTTTGAGCTATGGCTACACCTTC.

The chain is built from TRBV3-1 (or the pseudogene TRBV3-2) and TRBJ1-5; 9 positions agree with TRBD1. The trim removed 8 bases at V and 0 bases at J, leaving 2 bases unmatched. Germline V lookup: CDR1 LGHDT, CDR2 YNNKEL (reference sequence). This CDR3 has 14 residues. CDR3 in amino acids: CASRQGGSNQPQHF. CDR3 nucleotides: TGTGCCAGCCGACAGGGGGGTAGCAATCAGCCCCAGCATTTT.

The chain is built from TRBV28 and TRBJ2-5, with 10 bases lining up with TRBD1. V was clipped by 8 bases and J by 4 bases; unmatched bases: 7. CDR1 and CDR2 (germline): MDHEN, SYDVKM. The CDR3 contains 14 residues. The CDR3: CASGQTGGGETQYF. CDR3 sequence (DNA): TGTGCCAGCGGACAGACAGGGGGCGGAGAGACCCAGTACTTC.

The chain recombines TRBV14 with TRBJ2-6; D is undetermined. Trimming took 0 bases from V and 0 from J, leaving 9 bases between them. The CDR3 covers 17 residues. Germline CDR1 is SGHDN and CDR2 is FVKESK. Here the CDR3 DNA reads TGTGCCAGCAGCCAAGATCGGGTGATCTCTGGGGCCAACGTCCTGACTTTC. Translated: CASSQDRVISGANVLTF.

This rearrangement joins TRBV6-5 to TRBJ2-1; D remains ambiguous. This CDR3 spans 13 amino acids. Trimming removed 2 bases at V and 10 bases at J, with 12 bases between. Germline V gene data show CDR1 as MNHEY and CDR2 as SVGAGI. The CDR3 region is CASSYPTAREQFF. The CDR3 DNA reads TGTGCCAGCAGTTACCCCACCGCCCGGGAGCAGTTCTTC.

This clone has just a few counts. J is TRBJ2-5 and V is TRBV5-5; 8 nucleotides align to TRBD2. Germline V CDR1 and CDR2: SGHKS, YYEKEE (reference sequence). This CDR3 contains 13 residues. The V segment lost 5 bases and the J segment 4 bases; nucleotides outside the gene matches: 4. The DNA of the CDR3 is TGTGCCAGCAGATTTAGCGGGACAGAGACCCAGTACTTC. Amino acids: CASRFSGTETQYF.